Given below is one TCR beta chain in context. CDR1 is SNHLY, CDR2 FYNNEI, per germline. CDR3 length: 14 amino acids. The V segment lost 8 bases and the J segment 1 base; nucleotides outside the gene matches: 5. The repertoire was sequenced with immunoSEQ multiplex PCR; TCRdb's copy has only in-frame clones and lacks some. The sample holds around 70,000 clones, roughly 80% seen once. The data derive from a study of blood T cell repertoires in COVID-19. The chain links TRBV2 to TRBJ2-3; 8 bases align to TRBD2. The receptor's source is a man aged 60 to 69 with acute or convalescent COVID-19. Sequenced material: peripheral blood. The CDR3 region is CASAGLGGTDTQYF. The CDR3 coding sequence is TGTGCCAGCGCGGGACTAGGGGGCACAGATACGCAGTATTTT.